This T cell receptor beta chain is drawn from a study of beta chain features in type 1 diabetes (dated by TCRdb to 2017 to 2018). Regarding the study in general: Mean age, gender distribution, total cell number and subset yield did not differ between patients and healthy donors. Naive and central memory subsets were obtained from all 30 or so donors, but regulatory and stem cell-like memory subsets were isolated from only 8 patients and 8 healthy donors. In the study, recently diagnosed type 1 diabetes patients and matched healthy donors were compared on the TCRB repertoires of their sorted circulating CD4+ T cell subsets. A total of about 110 million sorted cells were examined across all samples, and the number of cells per subset was strongly correlated with RNA yield.

The entire isolated RNA was reverse transcribed using the High Capacity cDNA Reverse Transcription Kit, and thus expressed TCRB transcripts were sequenced. Deep immunoSEQ sequencing was applied to naive, central memory and regulatory T cell samples, giving an average of roughly 3.5 million total reads per sample. Sorted cells were lysed in RLT buffer, and RNA was extracted using DNase-treated RNeasy Micro or Mini kits according to cell number. Each cell subset was processed on its own to prevent cross-contamination, while patient and healthy donor samples were processed together. The immunoSEQ multiplex PCR was used to amplify TCRB sequences from cDNA, yielding 87-bp fragments that span the CDR3 region. Sequencing of the amplicons was performed on the Illumina HiSeq platform. Regarding the original processing steps: PCR bias was computationally corrected using synthetic template baselines, reads within Hamming distance 2 were collapsed, and singletons that could not be merged were discarded. Reads were aligned against IMGT so that V, D and J genes, CDR3 length and insertions or deletions at six rearrangement sites could be assigned. Within each subset, clonotype counts were normalized to sorted cell number, and only after that were true diversity and Gini coefficients computed with the tcR R package. Repertoire sharing was quantified using the overlap coefficient calculated on TCRB nucleotide sequences. Not all clones reach the TCRdb copy of this immuneACCESS table, which keeps in-frame sequences only. Checked studies attribute under half of the gap to unresolved V genes and leave the rest unexplained. V and J calls and clone size are as listed in that table; D and trimming were resolved from the DNA. The sample contains some 220,000 clones, approximately 10% of them found a single time. The ten top clones hold approximately 1.4% of the sample.

From each donor, a single peripheral blood sample of 100 to 150 mL on average was drawn into heparinised tubes. A BD FACSAria II was used to sort naive, central memory, regulatory and stem cell-like memory CD4+ T cells with a panel that included CD45RO, CCR7, CD25, CD127, CD95 and CD27. Purity was above 95% for every sorted population. PBMCs were isolated right away by Lymphoprep density gradient centrifugation and were stained directly, without culture. So that batch effects would be minimized, each experiment stained and sorted samples in pairs, pairing one healthy donor with one patient. Counted from cysteine to phenylalanine, this CDR3 has 14 amino acids. The retained sequence is limited to the CDR3, 42 bases, with the frame set at the first base. V ends up 3 bases short and J 10 bases short, with an unmatched junction base count of 11. Via the germline V gene, CDR1 is MRHNA and CDR2 SNTAGT. On the study overall, not on this receptor specifically: A moderate but significant shortening of TCRB CDR3 length was observed in type 1 diabetes patients in all four CD4+ subsets. PCR may preferentially amplify shorter templates, but because patient and control samples were amplified and corrected together, any resulting skew would affect both groups equally. Because cDNA rather than genomic DNA was sequenced, highly expressing activated cells could have been over-represented, although no difference in activation and CD3 levels was found between groups. HLA sub-analyses involved small numbers of individuals, so any influence of HLA type on TCRB rearrangement remained unresolved. At VDJ recombination sites, patients with type 1 diabetes made fewer insertions and deleted more nucleotides, a pattern implying thymic rearrangement abnormalities. The naive, central memory and regulatory TCRB repertoires appeared to resemble one another more closely among patients than among healthy donors.

In the case of this clone: Its recognized antigen is unknown. Per-nucleotide qualities are absent, and no much larger clonotype sits a single base away.

Sequencing used central memory CD4+ T cells from blood. The TCR originated in a man aged 18 to 30 in good health. This chain is built from TRBV6-4 and TRBJ1-1, with 7 bases matching TRBD1. CDR3 sequence: CASSEDPRGLIAFF. The nucleotides are TGTGCCAGCAGTGAAGATCCTAGGGGGCTGATAGCTTTCTTT.